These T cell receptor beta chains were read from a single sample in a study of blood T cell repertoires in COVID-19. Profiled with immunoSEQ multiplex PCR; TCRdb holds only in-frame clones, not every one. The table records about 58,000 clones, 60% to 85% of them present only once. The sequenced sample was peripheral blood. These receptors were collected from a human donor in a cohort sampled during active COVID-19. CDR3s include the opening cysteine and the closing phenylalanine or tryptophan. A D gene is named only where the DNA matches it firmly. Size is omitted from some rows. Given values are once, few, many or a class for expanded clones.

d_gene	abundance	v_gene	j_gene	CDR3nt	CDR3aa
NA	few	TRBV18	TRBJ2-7	TGTGCCAGCTCACCTCCGGTCTCCTACGAGCAGTACTTC	CASSPPVSYEQYF
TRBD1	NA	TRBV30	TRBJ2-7	TGTGCCTTGACGGGACAGCGACTCTACGAGCAGTACTTC	CALTGQRLYEQYF
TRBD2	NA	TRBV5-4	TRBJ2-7	TGTGCCAGCAGCCACGGACTAGCGTCCGTCGCGTACGAGCAGTACTTC	CASSHGLASVAYEQYF
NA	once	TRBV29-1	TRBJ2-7	TGCAGCGTTGAAGATCAGACGGAGTCCTACGAGCAGTACTTC	CSVEDQTESYEQYF
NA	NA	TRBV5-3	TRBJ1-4	TGTGCCAGAAGGATGATAGCTTTCCCGAGAAAAACTGTTTTT	CARRMIAFPRKTVF
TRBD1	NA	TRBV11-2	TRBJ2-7	TGTGCCAGCAGCAGTCGGGCGACAGGGGCTGACTACGAGCAGTACTTC	CASSSRATGADYEQYF
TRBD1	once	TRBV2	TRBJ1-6	TGTGCCAGCAGGGAGGGGGCCTCGGCCCTCCACTTT	CASREGASALHF
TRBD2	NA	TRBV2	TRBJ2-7	TGTGCCAGCAGTTCCTTAGCGGGGACGCCCTTCTACGAGCAGTACTTC	CASSSLAGTPFYEQYF
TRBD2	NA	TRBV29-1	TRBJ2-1	TGCAGCGGATGGACTAGCGGGGGGTCCACGATGGATGAGCAGTTCTTC	CSGWTSGGSTMDEQFF
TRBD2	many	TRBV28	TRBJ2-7	TGTGCCAGCAGTTCACCGGGACTAGCGGGACGATCCTACGAGCAGTACTTC	CASSSPGLAGRSYEQYF
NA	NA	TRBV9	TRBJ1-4	TGTGCCAGCAGCGGGACAGCATGGGAAAAACTGTTTTTT	CASSGTAWEKLFF
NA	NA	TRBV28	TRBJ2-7	TGTGCCAGCAGTTTAAACCCAGGGTACTACGAGCAGTACTTC	CASSLNPGYYEQYF
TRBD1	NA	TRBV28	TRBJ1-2	TGTGCCAGCAGTTTGGCGACAGGGAATTTGGGGGGCTACACCTTC	CASSLATGNLGGYTF
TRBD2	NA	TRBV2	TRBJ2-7	TGTGCCAGCAGTGAACATTCGGGGGGGGCGTACTCCTACGAGCAGTACTTC	CASSEHSGGAYSYEQYF
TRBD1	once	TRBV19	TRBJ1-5	TGTGCCAGTATGAAACAGGGGGCAGGGCAGCCCCAGCATTTT	CASMKQGAGQPQHF
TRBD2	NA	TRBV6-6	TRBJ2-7	TGTGCCAGCAGGGCCGGGACTAGCGACCCAACCTACGAGCAGTACTTC	CASRAGTSDPTYEQYF
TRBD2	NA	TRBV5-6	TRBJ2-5	TGTGCCAGCAGCTTCGCGTCTAGCGGGGCACAAGAGACCCAGTACTTC	CASSFASSGAQETQYF
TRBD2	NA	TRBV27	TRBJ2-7	TGTGCCAGCAGCTTAGCGGGAGGGACCTACGAGCAGTACTTC	CASSLAGGTYEQYF
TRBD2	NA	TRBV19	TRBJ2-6	TGTGCCAGTAGTATTAGGAGCGGGAGGGCCGCTGGGGCCAACGTCCTGACTTTC	CASSIRSGRAAGANVLTF
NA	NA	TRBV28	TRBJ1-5	TGTGCCAGCAGTTTTCAACGGTACAATCAGCCCCAGCATTTT	CASSFQRYNQPQHF
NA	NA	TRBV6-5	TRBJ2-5	TGTGCCAGCAGGGTCGCGGGCCAAGAGACCCAGTACTTC	CASRVAGQETQYF
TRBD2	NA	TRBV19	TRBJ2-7	TGTGCCAGTAGTATAGGATACCCTAGCGGGGGTGTCGGATACGAGCAGTACTTC	CASSIGYPSGGVGYEQYF
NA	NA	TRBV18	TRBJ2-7	TGTGCCAGCTCACCCCCCATAAACAATAGGGGGGGACAGTACTTC	CASSPPINNRGGQYF
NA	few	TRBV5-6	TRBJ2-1	TGTGCCAGCAGCTTGTTCCCGGGAATGGAGGGCAATGAGCAGTTCTTC	CASSLFPGMEGNEQFF
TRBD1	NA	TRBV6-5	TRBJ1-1	TGTGCCAGCAGGCCTGACAGGGACTTGAACACTGAAGCTTTCTTT	CASRPDRDLNTEAFF
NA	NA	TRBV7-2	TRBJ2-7	TGTGCCAGCAGCTTATCGGTAGCAGGGTACGAGCAGTACTTC	CASSLSVAGYEQYF
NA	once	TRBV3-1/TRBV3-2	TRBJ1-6	TGTGCCAGCAGCCGATTGGGGGGATATAATTCACCCCTCCACTTT	CASSRLGGYNSPLHF
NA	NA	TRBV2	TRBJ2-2	TGTGCCAGCAGTGTTCCCCAGGGTAACACCGGGGAGCTGTTTTTT	CASSVPQGNTGELFF
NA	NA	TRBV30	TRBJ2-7	TGTGCCTGGAGTGTTTTGGTCGGGGTGGGCTACGAGCAGTACTTC	CAWSVLVGVGYEQYF
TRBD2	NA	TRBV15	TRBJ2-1	TGTGCCACCAGCAATGGAGTCCCGGGACTAGCGGGAGGGCCCTCAGTGAATGAGCAGTTCTTC	CATSNGVPGLAGGPSVNEQFF
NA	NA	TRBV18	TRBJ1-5	TGTGCCAGCTCAGCTACAGGGCTGGGCAATCAGCCCCAGCATTTT	CASSATGLGNQPQHF
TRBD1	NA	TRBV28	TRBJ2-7	TGTGCCAGCAGTATTACAGGGACAGGTTCCTACGAGCAGTACTTC	CASSITGTGSYEQYF
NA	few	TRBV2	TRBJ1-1	TGTGCCAGCAGTGGTTATACTGAAGCTTTCTTT	CASSGYTEAFF
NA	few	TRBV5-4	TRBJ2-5	TGTGCCAGCAGCTGGGGGGGCAGGGGGCCGCAAGAGACCCAGTACTTC	CASSWGGRGPQETQYF
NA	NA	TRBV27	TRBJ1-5	TGTGCCAGCAGTTTATCAGGGGACAATCAGCCCCAGCATTTT	CASSLSGDNQPQHF
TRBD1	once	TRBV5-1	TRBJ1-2	TGCGCCAGCAGACAGGGGAGTAACAGGGGCTACACCTTC	CASRQGSNRGYTF
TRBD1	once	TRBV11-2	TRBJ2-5	TGTGCCAGCAGCCGGATAGGGGGCCGGACCCAGTACTTC	CASSRIGGRTQYF
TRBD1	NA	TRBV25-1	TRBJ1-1	TGTGCCAGTTCCTCAGGGGGCCACACTGAAGCTTTCTTT	CASSSGGHTEAFF
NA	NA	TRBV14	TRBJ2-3	TGTGCCAGCAGCACCCGGGGGGCGGCACTCGGGTCAGATACGCAGTATTTT	CASSTRGAALGSDTQYF
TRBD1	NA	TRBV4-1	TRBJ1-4	TGCGCCAGCAGCCAGGTCGGACAGGGGGCGCCTGGGGAAAAACTGTTTTTT	CASSQVGQGAPGEKLFF
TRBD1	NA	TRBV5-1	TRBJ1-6	TGCGCCAGAGCAGGGGGCAATAATTCACCCCTCCACTTT	CARAGGNNSPLHF
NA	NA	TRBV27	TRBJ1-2	TGTGCCAGCAGTTCCCTTAGGGGCCTGGGTGGCTACACCTTC	CASSSLRGLGGYTF